A selection of T cell receptor beta chains follows, all from one sample in a study of control samples from healthy donors and cancer patients. Measured with immunoSEQ multiplex PCR; TCRdb has only the in-frame clones, and not every one. Of roughly 120,000 clones detected, more than 70% appear once; the ten largest clones hold approximately 3.5%. Sequenced input: blood. The receptors derive from a man in his forties or fifties in good health. Both conserved end residues are part of each CDR3. D genes are given only for firm matches. Where a row states a size, it is once, few, many or the class of an expanded clone; other rows omit it.

v_gene,d_gene,j_gene,abundance,CDR3aa,CDR3nt
TRBV6-5,TRBD1,TRBJ2-2,-,CASSYRGPGTGELFF,TGTGCCAGCAGTTACAGGGGGCCGGGGACCGGGGAGCTGTTTTTT
TRBV5-1,-,TRBJ1-1,-,CASSLTGSSNTEAFF,TGCGCCAGCAGCCTTACTGGCTCCTCGAACACTGAAGCTTTCTTT
TRBV20-1,-,TRBJ2-7,-,CSARGTYEQYF,TGCAGTGCTAGGGGGACCTACGAGCAGTACTTC
TRBV27,TRBD1,TRBJ2-6,few,CASSQPGQGGIYVLTF,TGTGCCAGCAGTCAACCGGGACAGGGGGGAATCTACGTCCTGACTTTC
TRBV4-1,-,TRBJ2-2,-,CASSQTTTGTGELFF,TGCGCCAGCAGCCAGACCACCACCGGGACCGGGGAGCTGTTTTTT
TRBV12-5,-,TRBJ1-1,once,CASGLVMGSEAFF,TGTGCTAGTGGTTTGGTTATGGGGAGTGAAGCTTTCTTT
TRBV5-1,TRBD2,TRBJ2-1,-,CASSFSPLLAGGNNEQFF,TGCGCCAGCAGCTTTTCCCCCTTACTAGCGGGGGGGAACAATGAGCAGTTCTTC
TRBV18,-,TRBJ2-7,-,CASSPTSFREQYF,TGTGCCAGCTCTCCCACTAGTTTCCGCGAGCAGTACTTC
TRBV24-1,-,TRBJ1-2,-,CATSDWGYGYTF,TGTGCCACCAGTGATTGGGGTTATGGCTACACCTTC
TRBV14,-,TRBJ1-1,-,CASSQQGEAFF,TGTGCCAGCAGCCAACAGGGAGAAGCTTTCTTT
TRBV10-2,TRBD1,TRBJ1-5,-,CASKKGADSNQPQHF,TGCGCCAGCAAGAAGGGGGCCGATAGCAATCAGCCCCAGCATTTT
TRBV16,-,TRBJ1-1,-,CASSQSETGNTEAFF,TGTGCCAGCAGCCAATCAGAGACAGGCAACACTGAAGCTTTCTTT
TRBV9,-,TRBJ1-1,-,CASSAYRTLRDNEAFF,TGTGCCAGCAGCGCCTATCGGACATTGAGAGATAATGAAGCTTTCTTT
TRBV21-1,-,TRBJ1-2,-,CASPGRGYNYGYTF,TGTGCCAGCCCTGGGCGGGGTTATAACTATGGCTACACCTTC
TRBV13,-,TRBJ2-1,once,CASSSLGYNEQFF,TGTGCCAGCAGCTCCCTAGGGTACAATGAGCAGTTCTTC
TRBV7-2,-,TRBJ1-5,-,CASSLAYQPQHF,TGTGCCAGCAGCTTAGCATACCAGCCCCAGCATTTT
TRBV10-3,-,TRBJ2-1,-,CAISEVGYEQFF,TGTGCCATCAGTGAGGTCGGGTACGAGCAGTTCTTC
TRBV24-1,-,TRBJ1-5,-,CATSDSQGSQPQHF,TGTGCCACCAGTGATTCACAGGGTAGTCAGCCCCAGCATTTT
TRBV6-6,-,TRBJ1-6,few,CASKRGREGFRFHF,TGTGCCAGCAAGCGCGGCAGGGAGGGTTTTCGGTTCCACTTT
TRBV4-3,-,TRBJ1-3,few,CASSQDLETRRSGNTIYF,TGCGCCAGCAGCCAAGATTTGGAAACTCGCCGCTCTGGAAACACCATATATTTT
TRBV15,-,TRBJ1-5,few,CATSRDGKGWQPQHF,TGTGCCACCAGCAGAGATGGCAAGGGCTGGCAGCCCCAGCATTTT
TRBV7-6,TRBD2,TRBJ2-5,-,CASSSGLGETQYF,TGTGCCAGCAGCTCCGGACTAGGAGAGACCCAGTACTTC
TRBV12-3/TRBV12-4,-,TRBJ1-6,-,CASSLYLPALHF,TGTGCCAGCAGTTTATACCTTCCGGCCCTCCACTTT
TRBV2,-,TRBJ2-3,-,CASKAEPDTQYF,TGTGCCAGCAAGGCAGAACCAGATACGCAGTATTTT
TRBV30,TRBD2,TRBJ2-1,-,CAWSLGGYSNEQFF,TGTGCCTGGAGTTTGGGAGGGTATAGCAATGAGCAGTTCTTC
TRBV7-3,-,TRBJ2-7,-,CASSLIGSGSIGEQYF,TGTGCCAGCAGCTTAATTGGATCAGGCTCGATTGGCGAGCAGTACTTC
TRBV6-6,TRBD1,TRBJ1-6,-,CASSPRQGQSSPLHF,TGTGCCAGCAGCCCCAGACAGGGTCAGAGTTCACCCCTCCACTTT
TRBV5-1,-,TRBJ2-7,-,CASSLDASYYEQYF,TGCGCCAGCAGCTTGGATGCCAGCTACTACGAGCAGTACTTC
TRBV4-2,-,TRBJ1-5,-,CASSPDGGRNQPQHF,TGTGCCAGCAGCCCGGACGGGGGGCGAAATCAGCCCCAGCATTTT
TRBV5-4,-,TRBJ2-2,-,CASSLAGVNTGELFF,TGTGCCAGCAGCTTGGCAGGGGTGAACACCGGGGAGCTGTTTTTT
TRBV5-6,TRBD2,TRBJ2-3,-,CASSLTSGASTDTQYF,TGTGCCAGCAGCTTGACTAGCGGGGCTAGCACAGATACGCAGTATTTT
TRBV29-1,TRBD1,TRBJ1-5,-,CSVLGTGANQPQHF,TGCAGCGTCTTGGGGACAGGGGCGAATCAGCCCCAGCATTTT
TRBV19,TRBD2,TRBJ2-7,-,CASSTPSGGAYEQYF,TGTGCCAGTAGTACCCCGAGCGGGGGGGCCTACGAGCAGTACTTC
TRBV6-6,-,TRBJ1-4,-,CASNRPGSNEKLFF,TGTGCCAGCAACCGCCCGGGGTCGAATGAAAAACTGTTTTTT
TRBV5-1,-,TRBJ1-2,-,CASSLDTTNYGYTF,TGCGCCAGCAGCTTAGACACGACTAACTATGGCTACACCTTC
TRBV6-6,-,TRBJ2-1,-,CASNPTNNEQFF,TGTGCCAGCAATCCTACTAACAATGAGCAGTTCTTC
TRBV5-1,-,TRBJ2-3,once,CASSPGVDTQYF,TGCGCCAGCAGCCCAGGGGTAGATACGCAGTATTTT
TRBV29-1,-,TRBJ1-2,-,CSVEDHWTVNYGYTF,TGCAGCGTTGAAGATCATTGGACAGTTAACTATGGCTACACCTTC
TRBV7-2,TRBD2,TRBJ2-3,-,CASSFRSPTSGNPTDTQYF,TGTGCCAGCAGCTTCAGGTCCCCGACGAGCGGGAATCCCACAGATACGCAGTATTTT
TRBV20-1,-,TRBJ2-1,-,CSASYNEQFF,TGCAGTGCTTCTTACAATGAGCAGTTCTTC
TRBV11-3,-,TRBJ2-3,-,CASSKRTTDTQYF,TGTGCCAGCAGCAAAAGGACTACAGATACGCAGTATTTT
TRBV3-1/TRBV3-2,-,TRBJ2-1,-,CASSEKVGGGRLNNEQFF,TGTGCCAGCAGCGAAAAGGTTGGGGGGGGCCGACTAAACAATGAGCAGTTCTTC
TRBV18,-,TRBJ1-3,-,CASSPDSSFSGNTIYF,TGTGCCAGCTCACCGGACAGCTCCTTCTCTGGAAACACCATATATTTT
TRBV27,-,TRBJ1-4,-,CASRPGIAASTNEKLFF,TGTGCCAGCAGGCCAGGGATTGCGGCCTCAACTAATGAAAAACTGTTTTTT
TRBV15,TRBD1,TRBJ1-2,-,CATSRDQGQGAGGYTF,TGTGCCACCAGCAGAGATCAAGGACAGGGGGCTGGAGGCTACACCTTC
TRBV15,-,TRBJ1-1,-,CATSRERGNTEAFF,TGTGCCACCAGCAGAGAACGCGGGAACACTGAAGCTTTCTTT
TRBV3-1/TRBV3-2,-,TRBJ2-6,-,CASSIWRGSGANVLTF,TGTGCCAGCAGCATATGGCGCGGCTCTGGGGCCAACGTCCTGACTTTC